This T cell receptor (beta chain) was found in a study of blood T cell repertoires in COVID-19. Study-wide context: Samples of COVID-19 (acute and convalescent) were obtained from the United States, Italy and Spain.

Original processing notes: The assay estimated nucleated cells by amplifying reference gene primers. Here immunoSEQ multiplex PCR was the method, and the copy in TCRdb shows in-frame clones only, minus some. The V and J calls and the clone size are those of that table, but D and trimming were determined from the DNA. In the table there are nearly 100,000 clones, around four fifths of which are singletons. Trimming removed 0 bases at V and 2 bases at J, with 9 bases between. CDR3 size: 15 residues. CDR1 is LGHNA and CDR2 is YNFKEQ in the germline V gene. The sequenced sample was peripheral blood. The chain carries TRBV4-2 and TRBJ2-3, with D possibly matching TRBD2 (6 bases). The receptor's source is a man in his sixties or seventies with acute or convalescent COVID-19. CDR3 DNA sequence: TGTGCCAGCAGCCAAGATATGGACTACACAGATACGCAGTATTTT. Protein: CASSQDMDYTDTQYF.